A single sample is the source of the 28 T cell receptor beta chains below, sequenced in a study of relationships among human T cell subsets. TCR alpha and beta CDR3s were amplified from mRNA by semiquantitative ARM-PCR. ARM-PCR used tagged nested gene-specific primers, then communal superprimers for exponential amplification. TCRdb processed the multiplex PCR reads anew with MiXCR; each CDR3 protein has one entry. The sample includes thousands of distinct CDR3 sequences, 45% to 60% of them seen just once. CD4+CD25-CD294+ Th2 cells were bead-selected for CD294 once CD4+CD56+ natural killer T cells were depleted. The sequencing input was CD4+ Th2 cells sorted from blood. Source of these receptors: a man aged 40-49 years in good health.

CDR3 bases: TGTGCCAGCAGTTTATCTGGTGGACTAGCGGTACTTAGTGAGCAGTTCTTC. It encodes CASSLSGGLAVLSEQFF. The chain has TRBV28 and TRBJ2-1; 10 positions match TRBD2. CDR1 MDHEN and CDR2 SYDVKM come from the germline V gene. The CDR3 contains 17 residues. V gave up 1 base and J gave up 9 bases; unmatched junction bases: 12. Complete variable domain (other parts from reference TRBV28 and TRBJ2-1): DVKVTQSSRYLVKRTGEKVFLECVQDMDHENMFWYRQDPGLGLRLIYFSYDVKMKEKGDIPEGYSVSREKKERFSLILESASTNQTSMYLCASSLSGGLAVLSEQFFGPGTRLTVL.

This clonotype was found a few times. V gene TRBV4-2 combines with J gene TRBJ1-2; possibly TRBD1 for D (6 bases). Trimming pared 0 bases from V and 5 bases from J, leaving 13 bases between. This CDR3 contains 15 residues. The germline gives CDR1 LGHNA, CDR2 YNFKEQ. The CDR3 sequence: CASSQDSQGRYGYTF. The CDR3 bases are TGTGCCAGCAGCCAAGATTCGCAGGGGCGGTATGGCTACACCTTC.

The V call is TRBV4-2, the J call TRBJ2-1; 9 positions match TRBD2. The V segment lost 1 base and the J segment 9 bases; nucleotides outside the gene matches: 19. This CDR3 region has 19 residues. Per the germline V gene, CDR1 is LGHNA and CDR2 is YNFKEQ. CDR3 residues: CASSQAWGTGRGGSGEQFF. Written as DNA, the CDR3 is TGTGCCAGCAGCCAAGCGTGGGGGACCGGGCGGGGGGGTAGCGGTGAGCAGTTCTTC.

This clonotype was seen more than once but under ten times. The rearrangement joins TRBV7-9 to TRBJ2-3; TRBD1 is a possible D gene (6 bases). V lost 1 base to trimming and J lost 3 bases, with 11 bases between them. The CDR3 sequence is 15 residues long. Germline lookup yields CDR1 SEHNR and CDR2 FQNEAQ (reference sequence). Written as DNA, the CDR3 is TGTGCCAGCAGCTTAGGGGGGCTGCCAACAGATACGCAGTATTTT. Encoded protein: CASSLGGLPTDTQYF.

This sequence joins TRBV27 and TRBJ1-2, with 7 bases fitting TRBD1. Trimming cost V 5 bases and J 1 base; bases outside gene matches: 13. The V gene's germline CDR1 is MNHEY and CDR2 SMNVEV (reference sequence). The CDR3 is 17 residues long. CDR3 loop: CASSLSSMGQINYGYTF. CDR3 bases: TGTGCCAGCAGTCTGTCCTCTATGGGACAGATTAACTATGGCTACACCTTC.

V is TRBV11-1 and J is TRBJ1-2; no clear D gene. The CDR3 consists of 14 residues. The ends were cut back, 5 bases at V and 4 bases at J, with 14 bases in the middle. The germline CDR1 and CDR2 sequences are SGHAT and FQDESV (reference sequence). The CDR3 loop is CASSEERRGYGYTF. The CDR3 DNA sequence: TGTGCCAGCAGCGAAGAGCGGAGAGGCTATGGCTACACCTTC. Together with reference TRBV11-1 and TRBJ1-2, the CDR3 gives the full variable domain: EAEVAQSPRYKITEKSQAVAFWCDPISGHATLYWYRQILGQGPELLVQFQDESVVDDSQLPKDRFSAERLKGVDSTLKIQPAELGDSAMYLCASSEERRGYGYTFGSGTRLTVV.

The chain couples TRBV29-1 to TRBJ2-7; 8 nucleotides agree with TRBD2. With 1 base clipped from V and 0 bases from J, the junction kept 5 bases outside the gene matches. The V gene's germline CDR1 is SQVTM and CDR2 ANQGSEA. There are 15 residues in the CDR3. The CDR3 protein is CSVEGIAGRSYEQYF. The CDR3 nucleotides are TGCAGCGTTGAAGGAATAGCGGGACGCTCCTACGAGCAGTACTTC.

The sample holds a few counts of this clonotype. The chain links TRBV12-3 or TRBV12-4 to TRBJ2-3, with 13 nucleotides matching TRBD2. The CDR3 has 17 residues. V was clipped by 1 base and J by 6 bases; unmatched bases: 7. The CDR3 nucleotides read TGTGCCAGCAGTTTAGGTCAGAGACTAGCGGGAGGTGATACGCAGTATTTT. It yields the protein CASSLGQRLAGGDTQYF.

The sample holds one count of this clonotype. Here the CDR3 DNA reads TGTGCCATCAGTCCTACAGGGGGCATCGGGGAGCTGTTTTTT. Translation: CAISPTGGIGELFF. The chain joins TRBV10-3 to TRBJ2-2; TRBD1 aligns across 9 bases. The V gene's germline CDR1 is ENHRY and CDR2 SYGVKD. Unmatched junction bases numbered 5, after V lost 5 bases and J lost 7 bases. This CDR3 spans 14 amino acids.

The chain is built from TRBV12-3 or TRBV12-4 and TRBJ2-3; D unclear. The CDR3 sequence is 15 residues long. The V end lost 8 bases, the J end lost 0 bases, and 15 bases lay between the germline ends. CDR3 coding DNA: TGTGCCAGCGGTAGAAGTTCATACAGCACAGATACGCAGTATTTT. Translated, it gives CASGRSSYSTDTQYF.

This chain uses TRBV14 with TRBJ2-5, with 8 nucleotides matching TRBD2. Per the germline V gene, CDR1 is SGHDN and CDR2 is FVKESK. V was pared by 2 bases and J by 3 bases, with 8 bases of the junction left unmatched. This CDR3 has 16 amino acids. CDR3 bases: TGTGCCAGCAGCCAATTCCCCCCAGCGGGAGAAGAGACCCAGTACTTC. Translation: CASSQFPPAGEETQYF.

This clonotype was detected only a few times. The chain combines TRBV11-2 with TRBJ2-7; TRBD1 aligns across 7 bases. There are 17 residues in the CDR3. CDR1 is SGHAT and CDR2 is FQNNGV in the germline V gene. The V and J ends lost 1 base and 0 bases, in that order; junction bases with no gene match: 9. The CDR3 region is CASSLAPRGPSSYEQYF. The CDR3 DNA reads TGTGCCAGCAGCTTAGCCCCGAGGGGGCCGAGCTCCTACGAGCAGTACTTC.

This clonotype was counted a few times. The chain recombines TRBV10-3 with TRBJ2-7, with D possibly matching TRBD2 (5 bases). The CDR3 totals 14 residues. Trimming pared 2 bases from V and 7 bases from J, leaving 15 bases between. From germline, CDR1 is ENHRY and CDR2 SYGVKD. CDR3 coding DNA: TGTGCCATCAGTGAGGGTCGGACTCGGGGTGAGCAGTACTTC. Translated: CAISEGRTRGEQYF.

This chain links TRBV24-1 with TRBJ2-4; D remains ambiguous. The CDR3 totals 11 residues. Germline V gene sequence: CDR1 KGHDR, CDR2 SFDVKD. Trimming cost V 9 bases and J 6 bases, with 8 bases left between them. The CDR3 sequence is CATSQRNIQYF. The DNA of the CDR3 is TGTGCCACCTCACAGAGAAACATTCAGTACTTC.

Only a few counts were recorded for this clonotype. The chain combines TRBV28 with TRBJ2-3, with D unclear. V shed 5 bases and J shed 8 bases, with 14 bases lying between them. Germline CDR1 and CDR2: MDHEN and SYDVKM. This CDR3 contains 13 residues. CDR3: CASSAGPPGTQYF. CDR3 coding DNA: TGTGCCAGCAGTGCCGGGCCTCCGGGTACGCAGTATTTT.

The sample holds a few counts of this clonotype. This chain connects TRBV11-2 to TRBJ1-3, with no clear D. V lost 4 bases and J 2 bases, leaving 6 bases between the germline ends. CDR3 size: 13 residues. CDR1 is SGHAT and CDR2 is FQNNGV in the germline V gene. The CDR3 DNA reads as TGTGCCAGCAGCTCCCCTCCTGGAAACACCATATATTTT. Its translation is CASSSPPGNTIYF.

The rearrangement links TRBV11-2 to TRBJ1-6, with D possibly being TRBD1 (5 bases). This CDR3 comprises 18 residues. Germline values: CDR1 SGHAT, CDR2 FQNNGV. V lost 6 bases, J lost 5 bases, and 23 bases lay in between. The CDR3 DNA reads TGTGCCAGCAGGAATTGGGGAAGGGGACCGACAAATAATTCACCCCTCCACTTT. Its protein product is CASRNWGRGPTNNSPLHF.

This sequence joins TRBV18 and TRBJ2-1; D is perhaps TRBD1 (6 bases). Germline CDR1 reads KGHSH; CDR2 reads LQKENI. Between the trimmed V and J ends, which lost 7 bases and 7 bases, there was a span of 17 bases. CDR3 size: 14 residues. This CDR3 is CASFGQQAPNEQFF. Here the CDR3 DNA reads TGTGCCAGCTTCGGACAGCAGGCTCCTAATGAGCAGTTCTTC.

V is TRBV18 and J is TRBJ2-7, with D unresolved. V lost 6 bases, J lost 0 bases, and 15 bases lay in between. This CDR3 is built from 15 residues. Looked up from germline, CDR1 is KGHSH and CDR2 is LQKENI. This CDR3 reads CASSSWTASSYEQYF. CDR3 bases: TGTGCCAGCTCCTCTTGGACGGCGAGCTCCTACGAGCAGTACTTC.

This clonotype was seen a few times. V is TRBV4-1 and J is TRBJ1-2; D unclear. Germline CDR1 MGHRA, CDR2 YSYEKL. This CDR3 comprises 13 residues. V shed 2 bases and J shed 2 bases, with 6 bases lying between them. The CDR3 sequence: CASSQIGNYGYTF. CDR3 in DNA: TGCGCCAGCAGCCAAATAGGGAACTATGGCTACACCTTC.

This clonotype was counted a few times. This sequence joins TRBV5-5 and TRBJ1-5; tentatively, D is TRBD1 (6 bases). CDR3 size: 15 residues. Germline V gene lookup returns CDR1 SGHKS and CDR2 YYEKEE (reference sequence). The V end was cut by 1 base, the J end by 5 bases, with 13 bases between. The CDR3 DNA follows: TGTGCCAGCAGCTTGAACGGCCAGGGGCATCAGCCCCAGCATTTT. Amino acids: CASSLNGQGHQPQHF.

The J gene is TRBJ1-1, the V gene TRBV29-1, with a possible D match to TRBD1 (6 bases). CDR3 size: 13 residues. Germline CDR1 reads SQVTM; CDR2 reads ANQGSEA. Trimming left V 7 bases short and J 0 bases short, with 12 bases between. DNA for the CDR3: TGCAGCGCACAGGGAATCATGAACACTGAAGCTTTCTTT. It codes for CSAQGIMNTEAFF.

The CDR3 bases are TGCAGTGCTCCTGATAGCGGGGGGGGCACAGATACGCAGTATTTT. Protein sequence: CSAPDSGGGTDTQYF. The chain links TRBV20-1 to TRBJ2-3, with 11 nucleotides matching TRBD2. The germline CDR1 and CDR2 sequences are DFQATT and SNEGSKA (reference sequence). V shed 5 bases and J 1 base; nucleotides not matched to a gene: 5. This CDR3 region has 15 residues.

The chain joins TRBV20-1 to TRBJ1-2; D possibly corresponds to TRBD1 (5 bases). V lost 0 bases to trimming and J lost 5 bases, with 10 bases between them. The CDR3 has 13 amino acids. The germline V gene encodes CDR1 DFQATT and CDR2 SNEGSKA (reference sequence). Written as DNA, the CDR3 is TGCAGTGCTAGAGAAAGGACACCTTATGGCTACACCTTC. Translated: CSARERTPYGYTF.

The chain couples TRBV7-9 to TRBJ2-5, with a possible D match to TRBD2 (6 bases). The germline gives CDR1 SEHNR, CDR2 FQNEAQ (reference sequence). This CDR3 contains 14 residues. With 5 bases removed from V and 6 bases from J, the gap between germline ends came to 16 bases. CDR3 DNA: TGTGCCAGCAGCCCCACCCGGGGGAAACAGACCCAGTACTTC. It encodes CASSPTRGKQTQYF.

The chain has TRBV18 and TRBJ2-7; D not resolved. Germline CDR1 and CDR2: KGHSH and LQKENI. The CDR3 contains 12 residues. The ends were cut back, 2 bases at V and 5 bases at J, with 7 bases in the middle. Written as DNA, the CDR3 is TGTGCCAGCTCACCAAGTAGGGACGAGCAGTACTTC. Encoded protein: CASSPSRDEQYF.

V is TRBV12-3 or TRBV12-4 and J is TRBJ2-1, with a weak D call TRBD2 (6 bases). The CDR3 extends over 11 amino acids. With 11 bases removed from V and 10 bases from J, the gap between germline ends came to 15 bases. The CDR3: CAGGTGNEQFF. The CDR3 nucleotides read TGTGCCGGTGGGACTGGAAACGAGCAGTTCTTC.

This clonotype was counted a single time. The chain recombines TRBV25-1 with TRBJ1-2; 9 nucleotides match TRBD1. The CDR3 is made up of 19 amino acids. V trimming: 5 bases; J trimming: 2 bases; junction bases outside the gene matches: 18. Per the germline V gene, CDR1 is MGHDK and CDR2 is SYGVNS. This CDR3 reads CASSRVVLSQTGGNYGYTF. Written as DNA, the CDR3 is TGTGCCAGCAGTCGAGTTGTCCTTAGCCAGACAGGGGGGAACTATGGCTACACCTTC.